Below, one T cell receptor beta chain is given with its context. The data were taken from a study of CD8 T cells in Susac syndrome. CD8+ and CD4+ T cells from blood underwent TCR beta sequencing, which was carried out in a high-throughput format. V lost 7 bases and J lost 5, with 17 bases in between. CDR3 size: 14 residues. Germline V gene lookup returns CDR1 MNHNY and CDR2 SVGAGI (reference sequence). The authors reverse transcribed about 0.5 to 1 ug RNA with random hexamers. It was immunoSEQ multiplex PCR that amplified TCR beta CDR3 across 54 Vbeta and 13 Jbeta. TCRdb re-derived calls from the immunoSEQ multiplex PCR reads in MiXCR, one entry per CDR3 protein. The repertoire holds some 48,000 distinct CDR3 sequences, with 80% to 95% as singletons.

The sequence came from a human donor in good health. Sequencing used CD8+ T cells from PBMCs. The V and J genes are TRBV6-6 and TRBJ1-1, with D hard to call. As DNA, the CDR3 is TGTGCCAGCATCATTCATGGGGTTGGGACTGAAGCTTTCTTT. This codes for CASIIHGVGTEAFF.